This is a list of T cell receptor beta chains from one sample in a study of blood T cell repertoires in COVID-19. Profiling relied on immunoSEQ multiplex PCR, and the TCRdb table lists in-frame clones only, not all of them. This table has 120,000 or so clones, approximately 90% appearing once. Material: peripheral blood. The receptors come from a human donor in a cohort sampled during active COVID-19. Both conserved end residues are part of each CDR3. The order of the fields is J gene, D gene, V gene, clone size, CDR3 protein, CDR3 DNA. A D gene is named only where the DNA matches it firmly. The size field is filled for only some rows; it gives once, few, many or a size class.

J gene: TRBJ1-2
D gene: .
V gene: TRBV19
clone size: .
CDR3 protein: CASAAGDRTYGYTF
CDR3 DNA: TGTGCCAGTGCCGCTGGAGACAGAACCTATGGCTACACCTTC

J gene: TRBJ1-1
D gene: .
V gene: TRBV28
clone size: .
CDR3 protein: CASRLTGNAEAFF
CDR3 DNA: TGTGCCAGCAGACTTACGGGGAACGCTGAAGCTTTCTTT

J gene: TRBJ2-1
D gene: TRBD2
V gene: TRBV7-2
clone size: .
CDR3 protein: CASSEAGAYNEQFF
CDR3 DNA: TGTGCCAGCAGCGAAGCGGGAGCCTACAATGAGCAGTTCTTC

J gene: TRBJ1-2
D gene: TRBD1
V gene: TRBV5-4
clone size: .
CDR3 protein: CASSTTGGVYGYTF
CDR3 DNA: TGTGCCAGCAGCACGACAGGGGGCGTTTATGGCTACACCTTC

J gene: TRBJ1-5
D gene: .
V gene: TRBV18
clone size: .
CDR3 protein: CASSLRSDSNQPQHF
CDR3 DNA: TGTGCCAGCTCACTGCGGTCTGATAGCAATCAGCCCCAGCATTTT

J gene: TRBJ2-5
D gene: TRBD1
V gene: TRBV24-1
clone size: .
CDR3 protein: CATSDRGQGNRETQYF
CDR3 DNA: TGTGCCACCAGTGACCGGGGACAGGGGAACCGAGAGACCCAGTACTTC

J gene: TRBJ1-3
D gene: TRBD1
V gene: TRBV6-5
clone size: .
CDR3 protein: CASSYSGQASGNTIYF
CDR3 DNA: TGTGCCAGCAGTTACTCGGGACAGGCGTCTGGAAACACCATATATTTT

J gene: TRBJ2-7
D gene: .
V gene: TRBV7-8
clone size: .
CDR3 protein: CASSFGGKGMGPSYEQYF
CDR3 DNA: TGTGCCAGCAGCTTCGGCGGCAAGGGGATGGGTCCCTCCTACGAGCAGTACTTC

J gene: TRBJ2-7
D gene: TRBD2
V gene: TRBV5-1
clone size: .
CDR3 protein: CASSLVAGVYEQYF
CDR3 DNA: TGCGCCAGCAGCTTAGTAGCGGGAGTTTACGAGCAGTACTTC

J gene: TRBJ2-1
D gene: .
V gene: TRBV12-3/TRBV12-4
clone size: few
CDR3 protein: CASSFRGNEQFF
CDR3 DNA: TGTGCCAGCAGTTTTCGAGGCAATGAGCAGTTCTTC

J gene: TRBJ1-1
D gene: TRBD1
V gene: TRBV5-5
clone size: .
CDR3 protein: CASTTGVTVNTEAFF
CDR3 DNA: TGTGCCAGCACCACAGGGGTAACGGTGAACACTGAAGCTTTCTTT

J gene: TRBJ1-6
D gene: .
V gene: TRBV7-2
clone size: few
CDR3 protein: CASSLGAGRVDSPLHF
CDR3 DNA: TGTGCCAGCAGCTTAGGGGCGGGGAGGGTTGATTCACCCCTCCACTTT

J gene: TRBJ2-6
D gene: TRBD2
V gene: TRBV9
clone size: .
CDR3 protein: CASRAGTSDSGANVLTF
CDR3 DNA: TGTGCCAGCAGGGCCGGGACTAGTGATTCTGGGGCCAACGTCCTGACTTTC

J gene: TRBJ1-1
D gene: .
V gene: TRBV10-2
clone size: .
CDR3 protein: CAREVQPTEAFF
CDR3 DNA: TGCGCCAGGGAGGTACAACCCACTGAAGCTTTCTTT